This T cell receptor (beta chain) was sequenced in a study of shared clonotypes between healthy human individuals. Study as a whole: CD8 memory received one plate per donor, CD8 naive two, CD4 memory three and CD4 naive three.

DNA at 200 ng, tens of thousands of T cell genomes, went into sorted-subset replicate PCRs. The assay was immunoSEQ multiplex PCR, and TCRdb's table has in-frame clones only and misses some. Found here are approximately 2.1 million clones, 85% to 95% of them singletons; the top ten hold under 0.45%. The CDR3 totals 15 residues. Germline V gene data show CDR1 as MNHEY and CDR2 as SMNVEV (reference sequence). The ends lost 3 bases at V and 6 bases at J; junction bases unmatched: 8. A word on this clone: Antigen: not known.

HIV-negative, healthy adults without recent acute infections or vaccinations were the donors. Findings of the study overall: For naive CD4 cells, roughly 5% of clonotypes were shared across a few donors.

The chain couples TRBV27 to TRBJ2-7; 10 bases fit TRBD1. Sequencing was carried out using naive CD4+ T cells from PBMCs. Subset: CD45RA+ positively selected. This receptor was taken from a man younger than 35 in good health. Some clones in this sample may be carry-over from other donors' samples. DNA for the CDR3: TGTGCCAGCAGTTTTACTGGACAGGGGGTTTTCGAGCAGTACTTC. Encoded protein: CASSFTGQGVFEQYF.